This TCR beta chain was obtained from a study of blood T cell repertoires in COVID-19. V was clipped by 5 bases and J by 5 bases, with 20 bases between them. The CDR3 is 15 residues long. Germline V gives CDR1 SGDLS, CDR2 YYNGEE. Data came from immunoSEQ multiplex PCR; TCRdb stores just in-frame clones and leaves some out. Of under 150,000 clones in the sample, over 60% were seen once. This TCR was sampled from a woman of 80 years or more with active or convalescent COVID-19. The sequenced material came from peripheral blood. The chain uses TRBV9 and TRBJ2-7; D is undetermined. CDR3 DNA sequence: TGTGCCAGCAGTTCCAGCCAGGCCCAGATCGACGAGCAGTACTTC. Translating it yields CASSSSQAQIDEQYF.